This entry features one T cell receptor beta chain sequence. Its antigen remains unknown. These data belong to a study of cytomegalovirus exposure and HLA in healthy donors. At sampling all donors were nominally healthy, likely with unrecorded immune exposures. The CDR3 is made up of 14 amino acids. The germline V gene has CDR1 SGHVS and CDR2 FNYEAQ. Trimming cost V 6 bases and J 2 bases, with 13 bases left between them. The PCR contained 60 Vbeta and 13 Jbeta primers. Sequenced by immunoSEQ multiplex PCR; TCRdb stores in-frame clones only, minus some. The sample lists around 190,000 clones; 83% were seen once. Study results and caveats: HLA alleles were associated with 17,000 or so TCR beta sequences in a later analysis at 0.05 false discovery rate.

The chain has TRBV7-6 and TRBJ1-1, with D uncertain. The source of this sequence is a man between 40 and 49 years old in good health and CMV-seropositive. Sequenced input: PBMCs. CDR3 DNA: TGTGCCAGCAGTCGAGAGGTGGGTAACACTGAAGCTTTCTTT. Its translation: CASSREVGNTEAFF.